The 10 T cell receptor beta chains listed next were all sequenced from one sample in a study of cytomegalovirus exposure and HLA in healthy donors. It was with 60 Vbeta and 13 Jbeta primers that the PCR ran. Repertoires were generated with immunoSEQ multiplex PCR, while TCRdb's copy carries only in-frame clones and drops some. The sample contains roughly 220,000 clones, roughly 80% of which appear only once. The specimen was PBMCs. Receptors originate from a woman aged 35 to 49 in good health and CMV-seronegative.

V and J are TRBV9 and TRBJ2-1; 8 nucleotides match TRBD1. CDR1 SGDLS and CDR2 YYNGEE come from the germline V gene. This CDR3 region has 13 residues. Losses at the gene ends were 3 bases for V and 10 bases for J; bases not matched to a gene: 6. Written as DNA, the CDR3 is TGTGCCAGCAGCGCACGACAGGGGTTAGAGCAGTTCTTC. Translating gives CASSARQGLEQFF.

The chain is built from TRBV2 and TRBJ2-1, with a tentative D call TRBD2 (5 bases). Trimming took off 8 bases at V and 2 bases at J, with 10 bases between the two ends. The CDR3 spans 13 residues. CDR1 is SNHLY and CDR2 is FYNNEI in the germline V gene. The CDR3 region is CASRRVPYNEQFF. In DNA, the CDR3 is TGTGCCAGCCGGCGGGTACCCTACAATGAGCAGTTCTTC.

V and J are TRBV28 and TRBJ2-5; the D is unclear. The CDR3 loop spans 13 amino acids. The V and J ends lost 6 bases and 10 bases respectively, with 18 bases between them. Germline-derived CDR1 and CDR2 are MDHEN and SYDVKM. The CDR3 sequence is CASRTQVAGVQYF. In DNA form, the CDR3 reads TGTGCCAGCAGAACCCAGGTGGCCGGCGTCCAGTACTTC.

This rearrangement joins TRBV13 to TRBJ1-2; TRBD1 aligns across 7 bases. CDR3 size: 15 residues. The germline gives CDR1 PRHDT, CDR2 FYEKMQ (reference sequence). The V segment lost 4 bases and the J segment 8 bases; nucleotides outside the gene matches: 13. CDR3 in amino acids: CASSSWDSLTMGYTF. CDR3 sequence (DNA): TGTGCCAGCAGCTCGTGGGACAGTTTGACGATGGGCTACACCTTC.

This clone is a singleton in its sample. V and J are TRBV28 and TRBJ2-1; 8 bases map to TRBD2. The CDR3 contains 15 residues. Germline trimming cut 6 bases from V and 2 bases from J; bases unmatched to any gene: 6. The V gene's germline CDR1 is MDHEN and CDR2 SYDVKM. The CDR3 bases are TGTGCCAGCAGACCGGCGGGAGGCACCTACAATGAGCAGTTCTTC. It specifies CASRPAGGTYNEQFF.

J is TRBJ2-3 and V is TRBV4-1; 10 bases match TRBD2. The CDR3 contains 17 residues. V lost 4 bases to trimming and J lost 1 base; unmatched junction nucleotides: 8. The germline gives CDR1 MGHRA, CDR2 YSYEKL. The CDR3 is CASSLAPLAGGTDTQYF. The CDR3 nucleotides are TGCGCCAGCAGCCTCGCCCCTCTAGCGGGAGGCACAGATACGCAGTATTTT.

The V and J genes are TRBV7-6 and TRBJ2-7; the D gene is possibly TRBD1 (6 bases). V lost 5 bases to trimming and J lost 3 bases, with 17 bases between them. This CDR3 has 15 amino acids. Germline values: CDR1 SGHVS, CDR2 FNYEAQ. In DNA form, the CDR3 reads TGTGCCAGCAGCCCCCCCTTCCCCAGGGGCTACGAGCAGTACTTC. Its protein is CASSPPFPRGYEQYF.

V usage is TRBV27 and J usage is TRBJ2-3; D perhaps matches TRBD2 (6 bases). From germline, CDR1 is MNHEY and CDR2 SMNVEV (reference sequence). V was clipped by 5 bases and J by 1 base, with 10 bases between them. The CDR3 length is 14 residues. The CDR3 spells CASSPWGGTDTQYF. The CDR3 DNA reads TGTGCCAGCAGTCCGTGGGGGGGCACAGATACGCAGTATTTT.

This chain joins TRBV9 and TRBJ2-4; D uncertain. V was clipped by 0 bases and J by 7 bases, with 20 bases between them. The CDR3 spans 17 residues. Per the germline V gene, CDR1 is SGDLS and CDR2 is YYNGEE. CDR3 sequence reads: CASSVGITASSGNIQYF. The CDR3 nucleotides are TGTGCCAGCAGCGTAGGTATAACAGCCTCAAGTGGGAACATTCAGTACTTC.

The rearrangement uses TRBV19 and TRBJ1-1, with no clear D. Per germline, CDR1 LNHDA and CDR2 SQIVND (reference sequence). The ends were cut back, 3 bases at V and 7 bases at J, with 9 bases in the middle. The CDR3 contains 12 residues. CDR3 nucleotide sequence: TGTGCCAGTAGTATTACGGGAGTTGAAGCTTTCTTT. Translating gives CASSITGVEAFF.